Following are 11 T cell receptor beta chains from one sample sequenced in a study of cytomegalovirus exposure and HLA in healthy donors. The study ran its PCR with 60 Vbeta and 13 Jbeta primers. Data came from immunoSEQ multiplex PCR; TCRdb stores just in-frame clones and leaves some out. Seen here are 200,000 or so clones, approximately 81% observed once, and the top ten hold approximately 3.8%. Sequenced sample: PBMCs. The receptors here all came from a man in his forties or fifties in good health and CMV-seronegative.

The CDR3 coding sequence is TGTGCCAGCAGCTTCAGGGCGTCTAAGGATGAGCAGTTCTTC. Its protein is CASSFRASKDEQFF. V is TRBV7-8 and J is TRBJ2-1; possibly TRBD1 for D (5 bases). The CDR3 runs 14 residues. V lost 3 bases, J lost 8 bases, and 14 bases lay in between. Germline V gene data show CDR1 as SGHVS and CDR2 as FQNEAQ.

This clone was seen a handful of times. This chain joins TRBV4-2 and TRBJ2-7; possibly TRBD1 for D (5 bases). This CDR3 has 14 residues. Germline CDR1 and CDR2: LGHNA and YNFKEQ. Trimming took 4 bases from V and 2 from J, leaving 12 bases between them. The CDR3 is CASSPQVGPYEQYF. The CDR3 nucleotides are TGTGCCAGCAGCCCACAGGTGGGGCCCTACGAGCAGTACTTC.

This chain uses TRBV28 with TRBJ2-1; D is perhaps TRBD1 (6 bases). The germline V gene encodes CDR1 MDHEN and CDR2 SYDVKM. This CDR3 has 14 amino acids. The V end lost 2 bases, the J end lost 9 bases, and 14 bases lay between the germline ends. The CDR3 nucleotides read TGTGCCAGCAGTTTACCTCAGGGGTCTAGTGAGCAGTTCTTC. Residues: CASSLPQGSSEQFF. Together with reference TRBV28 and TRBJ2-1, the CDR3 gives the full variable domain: DVKVTQSSRYLVKRTGEKVFLECVQDMDHENMFWYRQDPGLGLRLIYFSYDVKMKEKGDIPEGYSVSREKKERFSLILESASTNQTSMYLCASSLPQGSSEQFFGPGTRLTVL.

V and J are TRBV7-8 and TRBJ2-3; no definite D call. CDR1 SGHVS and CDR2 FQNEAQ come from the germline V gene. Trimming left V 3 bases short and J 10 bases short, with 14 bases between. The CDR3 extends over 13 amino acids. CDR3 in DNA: TGTGCCAGCAGCTTGGTCTTGGCGGATTCGCAGTATTTT. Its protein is CASSLVLADSQYF. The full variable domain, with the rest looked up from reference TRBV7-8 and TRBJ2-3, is GAGVSQSPRYKVAKRGQDVALRCDPISGHVSLFWYQQALGQGPEFLTYFQNEAQLDKSGLPSDRFFAERPEGSVSTLKIQRTQQEDSAVYLCASSLVLADSQYFGPGTRLTVL.

Here the CDR3 reads CAWSVLWHRSSPLHF. The CDR3 nucleotides read TGTGCCTGGAGTGTATTGTGGCACCGCTCATCACCCCTCCACTTT. The V and J genes are TRBV30 and TRBJ1-6, with no clear D. Trimming pared 0 bases from V and 10 bases from J, leaving 16 bases between. Per germline, CDR1 GTSNPN and CDR2 SVGIG (reference sequence). This CDR3 has 15 residues.

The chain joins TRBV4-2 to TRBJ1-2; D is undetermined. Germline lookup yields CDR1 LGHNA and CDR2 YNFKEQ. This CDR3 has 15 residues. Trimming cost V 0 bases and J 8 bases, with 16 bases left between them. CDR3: CASSQDYGPSGGYTF. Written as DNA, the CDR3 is TGTGCCAGCAGCCAAGATTACGGACCCTCGGGGGGCTACACCTTC.

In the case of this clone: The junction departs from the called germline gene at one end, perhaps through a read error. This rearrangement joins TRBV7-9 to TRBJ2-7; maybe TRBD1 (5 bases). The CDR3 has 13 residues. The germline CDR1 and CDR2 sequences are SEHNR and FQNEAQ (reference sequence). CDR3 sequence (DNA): TGTTCCAGCACCCGATCTAAGGGGAACGAGCAGTACTTC. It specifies CSSTRSKGNEQYF.

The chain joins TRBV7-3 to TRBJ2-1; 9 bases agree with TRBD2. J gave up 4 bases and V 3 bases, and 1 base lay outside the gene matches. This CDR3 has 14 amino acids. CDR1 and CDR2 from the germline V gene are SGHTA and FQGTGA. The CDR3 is CASSLTSGYNEQFF. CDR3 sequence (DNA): TGTGCCAGCAGCTTGACTAGCGGTTACAATGAGCAGTTCTTC.

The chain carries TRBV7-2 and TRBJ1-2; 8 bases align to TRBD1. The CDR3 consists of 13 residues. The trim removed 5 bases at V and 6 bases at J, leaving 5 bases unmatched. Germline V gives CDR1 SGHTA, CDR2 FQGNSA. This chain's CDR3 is CASSTPTGDGYTF. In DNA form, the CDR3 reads TGTGCCAGCAGCACGCCGACAGGGGATGGCTACACCTTC. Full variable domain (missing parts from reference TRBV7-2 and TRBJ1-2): GAGVSQSPSNKVTEKGKDVELRCDPISGHTALYWYRQSLGQGLEFLIYFQGNSAPDKSGLPSDRFSAERTGGSVSTLTIQRTQQEDSAVYLCASSTPTGDGYTFGSGTRLTVV.

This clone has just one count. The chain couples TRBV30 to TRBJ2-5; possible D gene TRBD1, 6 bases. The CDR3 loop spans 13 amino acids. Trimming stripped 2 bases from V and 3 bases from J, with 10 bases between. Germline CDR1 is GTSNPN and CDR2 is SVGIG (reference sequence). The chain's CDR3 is CAWSPGQKETQYF. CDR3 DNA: TGTGCCTGGAGTCCTGGACAGAAAGAGACCCAGTACTTC.

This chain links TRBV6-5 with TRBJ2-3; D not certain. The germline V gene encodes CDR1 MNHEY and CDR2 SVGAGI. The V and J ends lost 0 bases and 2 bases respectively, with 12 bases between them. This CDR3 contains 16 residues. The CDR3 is CASSYSMQALTDTQYF. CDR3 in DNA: TGTGCCAGCAGTTACTCGATGCAGGCACTCACAGATACGCAGTATTTT.